The present entry profiles one T cell receptor (beta chain) with its context. Its antigen is not identified. V lost 9 bases and J lost 1, with 9 bases in between. Germline V lookup: CDR1 MDHEN, CDR2 SYDVKM. This CDR3 contains 12 residues. Produced via immunoSEQ multiplex PCR; TCRdb's table is partial and in-frame only. The sample lists 150,000 or so clones; about 84% were seen once. This sample is part of a study of cytotoxic CD8 clonotypes in ibrutinib-treated CLL. Study summary: The study included about 11 relapsed/refractory and about 16 treatment-naive patients; 17 had IGHV unmutated disease. After a median of about six years, 14 patients stayed remitted and around twelve progressed; responses had been partial in some 24 and complete in 2. Mean per-sample yields comprised 255,043 productive templates and tens of thousands of productive rearrangements. Study findings and constraints: While tracking circulating CD8+ T-cell counts, baseline clonality exceeded that of age-matched healthy donors.

The chain couples TRBV28 to TRBJ1-2; possibly TRBD1 for D (6 bases). The receptor's source is a human donor with chronic lymphocytic leukemia. This specimen consisted of PBMCs, obtained after 36 months of ibrutinib treatment. Here the CDR3 reads CARQGFNYGYTF. CDR3 DNA sequence: TGTGCCAGACAGGGATTTAACTATGGCTACACCTTC.